These T cell receptor beta chains were read from a single sample in a study of radiotherapy plus CTLA-4 blockade in lung cancer. Clones were read by immunoSEQ multiplex PCR, and TCRdb kept only the in-frame ones, dropping some. The sample consists of 80,000 or so clones, 60% to 85% of them appearing once. The sequenced sample was peripheral blood, obtained from a patient treated with radiotherapy plus ipilimumab. The receptors shown here come from a human donor with non-small cell lung cancer who had a partial response to radiotherapy plus ipilimumab. Some clones in this sample may be carry-over from other donors' samples. The CDR3 runs from the conserved cysteine through the conserved F or W. D genes are given only for firm matches. Expanded clones are given a class, and other clones once, few, many or no size at all.

j_gene | v_gene | len | d_gene | abundance | CDR3aa | CDR3nt
TRBJ1-5 | TRBV19 | 17 | TRBD1 | few | CASSFTGGRSNNQPQHF | TGTGCCAGTAGCTTTACAGGGGGCCGGTCGAACAATCAGCCCCAGCATTTT
TRBJ2-1 | TRBV7-9 | 14 | NA | NA | CASSFSSSYNEQFF | TGTGCCAGCAGCTTTTCCAGCTCCTACAATGAGCAGTTCTTC
TRBJ2-7 | TRBV7-9 | 14 | NA | NA | CASSPGGNRGFQYF | TGTGCCAGCAGCCCTGGCGGGAATCGGGGATTTCAGTACTTC
TRBJ2-7 | TRBV19 | 14 | NA | NA | CASSSGRNSYEQYF | TGTGCCAGTAGTAGCGGTAGAAACTCCTACGAGCAGTACTTC
TRBJ1-1 | TRBV29-1 | 13 | TRBD1 | NA | CSVDFTGARAAFF | TGCAGCGTTGATTTCACAGGGGCCCGTGCAGCTTTCTTT
TRBJ1-2 | TRBV4-1 | 16 | TRBD1 | NA | CASRHVQDRENYGYTF | TGCGCCAGCAGGCACGTGCAGGACAGGGAGAACTATGGCTACACCTTC
TRBJ1-5 | TRBV4-1 | 14 | NA | NA | CASSQDPFNQPQHF | TGCGCCAGCAGCCAAGATCCTTTTAATCAGCCCCAGCATTTT
TRBJ2-2 | TRBV5-1 | 13 | NA | NA | CASRIGVTGELFF | TGCGCCAGTAGAATAGGGGTCACCGGGGAGCTGTTTTTT
TRBJ2-1 | TRBV4-3 | 16 | NA | NA | CASSQDLGAYEDEQFF | TGCGCCAGCAGCCAAGATTTGGGGGCGTACGAAGATGAGCAGTTCTTC
TRBJ1-2 | TRBV6-5 | 15 | TRBD1 | NA | CASSYLGQGASGYTF | TGTGCCAGCAGTTACTTGGGACAGGGGGCGTCGGGCTACACCTTC
TRBJ2-7 | TRBV5-5 | 11 | NA | NA | CASSPGYEQYF | TGTGCCAGCAGCCCAGGATACGAGCAGTACTTC
TRBJ1-4 | TRBV7-9 | 14 | TRBD1 | NA | CASSFMQGAEKLFF | TGTGCCAGCAGCTTTATGCAGGGGGCCGAAAAACTGTTTTTT
TRBJ2-1 | TRBV4-3 | 18 | NA | NA | CASSQDPGQFSSYNEQFF | TGCGCCAGCAGCCAGGATCCGGGACAATTCTCGAGCTACAATGAGCAGTTCTTC
TRBJ2-7 | TRBV7-3 | 15 | TRBD2 | NA | CASSPIAGAPYEQYF | TGTGCCAGCAGCCCCATAGCGGGAGCCCCCTACGAGCAGTACTTC
TRBJ2-3 | TRBV10-3 | 14 | TRBD1 | NA | CAISGDRSTDTQYF | TGTGCCATCAGTGGGGACAGGAGCACAGATACGCAGTATTTT
TRBJ1-3 | TRBV19 | 14 | TRBD1 | few | CASKTRDSLFTIYF | TGTGCCAGCAAAACCCGGGACAGTCTATTTACCATATATTTT
TRBJ2-1 | TRBV19 | 17 | TRBD2 | NA | CASTPGLAGVGYNEQFF | TGTGCCAGTACCCCCGGACTAGCGGGAGTTGGGTACAATGAGCAGTTCTTC
TRBJ2-7 | TRBV19 | 13 | NA | NA | CASSGGRRIEQYF | TGTGCCAGTAGTGGCGGGCGAAGGATCGAGCAGTACTTC
TRBJ2-1 | TRBV6-1 | 16 | TRBD2 | NA | CASSGGGPYSYNEQFF | TGTGCCAGCAGTGGGGGAGGGCCCTACTCATACAATGAGCAGTTCTTC
TRBJ1-1 | TRBV30 | 14 | NA | NA | CAWSVTRRNTEAFF | TGTGCCTGGAGTGTGACCAGGCGGAACACTGAAGCTTTCTTT
TRBJ1-1 | TRBV19 | 16 | TRBD1 | NA | CASIPTPGQGRAEAFF | TGTGCCAGTATCCCCACCCCCGGACAGGGAAGAGCTGAAGCTTTCTTT
TRBJ2-3 | TRBV7-9 | 14 | TRBD1 | NA | CASSLADRTDTQYF | TGTGCCAGCAGCTTAGCGGACAGGACAGATACGCAGTATTTT
TRBJ2-3 | TRBV6-5 | 16 | TRBD2 | NA | CASSSPSGRDADTQYF | TGTGCCAGCAGTTCCCCTAGCGGGAGGGATGCAGATACGCAGTATTTT
TRBJ2-1 | TRBV27 | 15 | TRBD2 | NA | CASSLTSGVYNEQFF | TGTGCCAGCAGTTTAACTAGCGGGGTCTACAATGAGCAGTTCTTC
TRBJ1-2 | TRBV5-1 | 16 | NA | NA | CASSAGQTASNYGYTF | TGCGCCAGCAGTGCTGGACAGACAGCTTCTAACTATGGCTACACCTTC
TRBJ1-6 | TRBV4-1 | 19 | TRBD1 | few | CASSRAGQGLNLVNSPLHF | TGCGCCAGCAGCCGAGCAGGACAGGGGCTTAACCTCGTCAATTCACCCCTCCACTTT
TRBJ2-1 | TRBV15 | 17 | TRBD2 | NA | CATSREIGAGGQNEQFF | TGTGCCACCAGCAGAGAGATTGGAGCGGGAGGCCAGAATGAGCAGTTCTTC
TRBJ2-7 | TRBV5-1 | 17 | TRBD2 | NA | CASSLVLAGASSYEQYF | TGCGCCAGCAGCTTGGTACTAGCGGGGGCGAGCTCCTACGAGCAGTACTTC
TRBJ2-7 | TRBV2 | 14 | NA | NA | CASSEGTRRYEQYF | TGTGCCAGCAGTGAAGGGACAAGGCGCTACGAGCAGTACTTC
TRBJ2-7 | TRBV7-9 | 13 | NA | few | CASSMNFRDEQYF | TGTGCCAGCAGCATGAACTTTCGGGACGAGCAGTACTTC
TRBJ1-5 | TRBV5-1 | 16 | TRBD1 | NA | CASSLAPDRGDQPQHF | TGCGCCAGCAGCTTGGCCCCGGACAGGGGGGATCAGCCCCAGCATTTT
TRBJ1-2 | TRBV19 | 11 | NA | NA | CASSSELGYTF | TGTGCCAGTAGTAGTGAGCTGGGCTACACCTTC
TRBJ2-7 | TRBV19 | 15 | TRBD1 | few | CASSIDLGQAYEQYF | TGTGCCAGTAGTATAGATCTCGGACAGGCCTACGAGCAGTACTTC
TRBJ2-7 | TRBV7-3 | 15 | TRBD2 | NA | CASSFTAAGGYEQYF | TGTGCCAGCAGCTTCACAGCCGCGGGAGGCTACGAGCAGTACTTC
TRBJ1-3 | TRBV11-2 | 13 | NA | NA | CATGPTTGNTIYF | TGTGCCACGGGTCCCACGACTGGAAACACCATATATTTT
TRBJ1-1 | TRBV15 | 13 | NA | NA | CATSRYRGTEAFF | TGTGCCACCAGCAGATATAGGGGTACTGAAGCTTTCTTT
TRBJ2-5 | TRBV7-8 | 17 | NA | NA | CASSLEFGAGAQETQYF | TGTGCCAGCAGCTTAGAGTTCGGTGCGGGGGCACAAGAGACCCAGTACTTC
TRBJ2-1 | TRBV7-3 | 14 | NA | NA | CASSSSGGGNEQFF | TGTGCCAGCAGCAGTTCGGGCGGCGGGAATGAGCAGTTCTTC
TRBJ1-2 | TRBV15 | 15 | NA | NA | CATSRDSAGPGGYTF | TGTGCCACCAGCAGAGATTCTGCCGGTCCGGGTGGCTACACCTTC
TRBJ2-7 | TRBV11-2 | 15 | TRBD2 | NA | CASSIVAGMIYEQYF | TGTGCCAGCAGCATCGTAGCGGGGATGATATACGAGCAGTACTTC
TRBJ2-7 | TRBV28 | 15 | TRBD1 | NA | CASSLIQGYSYEQYF | TGTGCCAGCAGTTTAATACAGGGGTATTCCTACGAGCAGTACTTC
TRBJ2-7 | TRBV6-1 | 15 | NA | NA | CASSELFGPTYEQYF | TGTGCCAGCAGTGAACTCTTTGGGCCGACCTACGAGCAGTACTTC
TRBJ1-2 | TRBV28 | 13 | TRBD1 | NA | CASRRTGWYGYTF | TGTGCCAGCAGGAGGACAGGATGGTATGGCTACACCTTC
TRBJ1-6 | TRBV5-6 | 15 | NA | NA | CASSRGQTYNSPLHF | TGTGCCAGCAGCCGCGGACAGACCTATAATTCACCCCTCCACTTT
TRBJ1-2 | TRBV27 | 14 | TRBD1 | few | CASKDRTGPYGYTF | TGTGCCAGCAAAGACCGGACAGGACCGTATGGCTACACCTTC
TRBJ2-7 | TRBV7-8 | 16 | TRBD2 | NA | CASSLEGPSLALEQYF | TGTGCCAGCAGCTTAGAGGGCCCCTCACTAGCGCTCGAGCAGTACTTC
TRBJ2-2 | TRBV2 | 12 | NA | once | CASTLEAGELFF | TGTGCCAGCACCTTGGAGGCCGGGGAGCTGTTTTTT
TRBJ1-2 | TRBV4-2 | 15 | NA | few | CASSQVRAGVEGYTF | TGTGCCAGCAGCCAAGTACGGGCAGGGGTGGAGGGCTACACCTTC
TRBJ1-1 | TRBV7-8 | 12 | NA | few | CASSQGYTEAFF | TGTGCCAGCAGCCAGGGGTACACTGAAGCTTTCTTT
TRBJ2-1 | TRBV28 | 15 | TRBD2 | NA | CASSFLAGAYNEQFF | TGTGCCAGCAGTTTTTTGGCGGGGGCCTACAATGAGCAGTTCTTC
TRBJ2-1 | TRBV7-6 | 14 | TRBD1 | once | CASSLAGAGGEQFF | TGTGCCAGCAGCTTAGCCGGGGCAGGGGGTGAGCAGTTCTTC
TRBJ2-5 | TRBV5-6 | 14 | NA | NA | CASSLVGRQETQYF | TGTGCCAGCAGCTTGGTGGGCAGGCAAGAGACCCAGTACTTC
TRBJ2-6 | TRBV5-6 | 17 | TRBD1 | NA | CASSQRLTGFGANVLTF | TGTGCCAGCAGCCAACGATTGACAGGGTTTGGGGCCAACGTCCTGACTTTC
TRBJ1-1 | TRBV27 | 13 | NA | NA | CASSPMGSTEAFF | TGTGCCAGCAGCCCGATGGGGAGCACTGAAGCTTTCTTT
TRBJ2-7 | TRBV5-4 | 15 | TRBD2 | few | CASSQAPAGGDEQYF | TGTGCCAGCAGCCAAGCACCCGCGGGGGGCGACGAGCAGTACTTC
TRBJ2-2 | TRBV27 | 17 | NA | NA | CASSLRAPGSGTGELFF | TGTGCCAGCAGTTTACGTGCCCCGGGGTCGGGTACCGGGGAGCTGTTTTTT
TRBJ2-7 | TRBV19 | 15 | TRBD2 | NA | CASSVATSGRNEQYF | TGTGCCAGTAGTGTGGCGACTAGCGGGAGAAACGAGCAGTACTTC
TRBJ1-1 | TRBV5-1 | 15 | TRBD1 | NA | CASRQRTGANTEAFF | TGCGCCAGCAGACAGAGGACAGGGGCGAACACTGAAGCTTTCTTT
TRBJ2-7 | TRBV19 | 13 | NA | NA | CASSITSPYEQYF | TGTGCCAGTAGTATTACTAGCCCCTACGAGCAGTACTTC
TRBJ1-1 | TRBV29-1 | 13 | NA | NA | CSVEVAGETEAFF | TGCAGCGTTGAAGTCGCTGGGGAGACTGAAGCTTTCTTT